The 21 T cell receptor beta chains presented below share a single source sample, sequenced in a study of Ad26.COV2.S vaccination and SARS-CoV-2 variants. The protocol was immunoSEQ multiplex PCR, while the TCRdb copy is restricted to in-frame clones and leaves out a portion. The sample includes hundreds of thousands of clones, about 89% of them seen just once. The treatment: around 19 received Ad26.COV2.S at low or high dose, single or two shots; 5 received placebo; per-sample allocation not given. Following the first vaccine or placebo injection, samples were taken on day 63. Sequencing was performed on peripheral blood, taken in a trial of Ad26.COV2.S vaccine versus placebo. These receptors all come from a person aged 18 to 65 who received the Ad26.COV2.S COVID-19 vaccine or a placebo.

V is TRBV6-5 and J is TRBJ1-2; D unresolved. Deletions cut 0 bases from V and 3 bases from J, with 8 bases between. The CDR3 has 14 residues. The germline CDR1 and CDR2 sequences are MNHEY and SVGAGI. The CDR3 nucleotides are TGTGCCAGCAGTTACTCGAGCGGATACTATGGCTACACCTTC. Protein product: CASSYSSGYYGYTF.

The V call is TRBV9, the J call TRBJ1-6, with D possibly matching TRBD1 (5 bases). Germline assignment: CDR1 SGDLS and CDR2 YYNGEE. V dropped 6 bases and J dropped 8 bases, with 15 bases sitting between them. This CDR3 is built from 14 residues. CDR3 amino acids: CASNPRGGDSPLHF. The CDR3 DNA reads TGTGCCAGCAACCCCCGGGGGGGGGATTCACCCCTCCACTTT.

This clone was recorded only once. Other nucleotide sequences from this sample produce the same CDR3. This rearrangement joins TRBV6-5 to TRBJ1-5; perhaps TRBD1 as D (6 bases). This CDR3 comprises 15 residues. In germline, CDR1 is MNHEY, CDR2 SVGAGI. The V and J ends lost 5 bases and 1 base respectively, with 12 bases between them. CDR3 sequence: CASSRGGGSNQPQHF. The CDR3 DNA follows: TGTGCCAGCAGTAGAGGGGGGGGGAGCAATCAGCCCCAGCATTTT.

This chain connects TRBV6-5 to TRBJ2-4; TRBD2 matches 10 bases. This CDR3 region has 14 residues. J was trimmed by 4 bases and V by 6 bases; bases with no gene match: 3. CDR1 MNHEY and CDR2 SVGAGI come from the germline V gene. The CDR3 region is CASRPSGSKNIQYF. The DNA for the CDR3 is TGTGCCAGCAGGCCTAGCGGGAGTAAAAACATTCAGTACTTC.

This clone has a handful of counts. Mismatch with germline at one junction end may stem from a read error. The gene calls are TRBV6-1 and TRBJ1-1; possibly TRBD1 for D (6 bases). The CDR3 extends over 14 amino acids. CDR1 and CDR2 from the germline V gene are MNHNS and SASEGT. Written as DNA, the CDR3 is TGTGCCAGCGGTGAACAGGGACTGAACACTGAAGCTTTCTTT. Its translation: CASGEQGLNTEAFF.

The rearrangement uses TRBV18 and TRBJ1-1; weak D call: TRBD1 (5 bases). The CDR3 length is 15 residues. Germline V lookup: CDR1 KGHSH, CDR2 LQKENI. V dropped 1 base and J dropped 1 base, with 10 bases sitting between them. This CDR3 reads CASSPQRDWNTEAFF. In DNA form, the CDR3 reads TGTGCCAGCTCACCACAGAGGGACTGGAACACTGAAGCTTTCTTT.

The CDR3 DNA follows: TGTGCCAGCAGTTTCGGACAGGGGGTAGCTTTCTTT. It encodes CASSFGQGVAFF. V gene TRBV12-3 or TRBV12-4 combines with J gene TRBJ1-1; 10 bases match TRBD1. The CDR3 has 12 residues. V trimming: 3 bases; J trimming: 10 bases; junction bases outside the gene matches: 2.

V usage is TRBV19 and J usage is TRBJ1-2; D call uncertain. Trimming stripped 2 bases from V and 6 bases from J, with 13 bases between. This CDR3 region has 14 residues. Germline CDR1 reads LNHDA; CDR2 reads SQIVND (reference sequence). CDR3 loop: CASSITAFSDGYTF. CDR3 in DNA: TGTGCCAGTAGTATAACAGCATTTTCCGATGGCTACACCTTC. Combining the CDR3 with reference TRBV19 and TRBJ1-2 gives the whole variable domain DGGITQSPKYLFRKEGQNVTLSCEQNLNHDAMYWYRQDPGQGLRLIYYSQIVNDFQKGDIAEGYSVSREKKESFPLTVTSAQKNPTAFYLCASSITAFSDGYTFGSGTRLTVV.

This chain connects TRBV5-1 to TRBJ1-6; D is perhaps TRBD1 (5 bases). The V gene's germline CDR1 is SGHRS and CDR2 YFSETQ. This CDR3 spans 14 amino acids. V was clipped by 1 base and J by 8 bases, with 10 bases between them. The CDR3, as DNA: TGCGCCAGCAGCTTGCCGACAGCCGATTCACCCCTCCACTTT. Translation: CASSLPTADSPLHF.

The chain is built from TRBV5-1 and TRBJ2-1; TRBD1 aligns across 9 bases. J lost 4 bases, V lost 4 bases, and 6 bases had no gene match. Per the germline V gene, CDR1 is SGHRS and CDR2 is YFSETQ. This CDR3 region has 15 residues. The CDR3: CASSAQGARYNEQFF. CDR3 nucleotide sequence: TGCGCCAGCAGCGCACAGGGGGCTCGATACAATGAGCAGTTCTTC.

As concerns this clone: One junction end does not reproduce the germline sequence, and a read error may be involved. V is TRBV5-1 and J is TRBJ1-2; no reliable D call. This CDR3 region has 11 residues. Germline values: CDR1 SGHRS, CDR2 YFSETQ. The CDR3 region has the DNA TGCGCCAGCAGCTTGGCCCAGGAGTTTGTCTTC. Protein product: CASSLAQEFVF.

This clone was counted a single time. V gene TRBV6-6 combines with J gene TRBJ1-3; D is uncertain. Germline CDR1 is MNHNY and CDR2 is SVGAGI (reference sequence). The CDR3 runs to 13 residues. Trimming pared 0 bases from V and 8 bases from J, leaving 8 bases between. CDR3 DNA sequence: TGTGCCAGCAGTTACTCATCGCGGCACACCATATATTTT. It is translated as CASSYSSRHTIYF.

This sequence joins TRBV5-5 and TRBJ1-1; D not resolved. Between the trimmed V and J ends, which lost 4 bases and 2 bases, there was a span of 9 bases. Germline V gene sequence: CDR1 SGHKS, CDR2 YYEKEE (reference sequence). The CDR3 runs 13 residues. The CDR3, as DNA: TGTGCCAGCAGCCTACTGGGAAACACTGAAGCTTTCTTT. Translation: CASSLLGNTEAFF.

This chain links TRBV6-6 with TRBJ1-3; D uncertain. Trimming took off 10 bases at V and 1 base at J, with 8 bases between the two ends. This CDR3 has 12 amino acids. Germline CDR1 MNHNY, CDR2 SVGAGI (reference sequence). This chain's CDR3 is CATRNSGNTIYF. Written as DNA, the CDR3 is TGTGCCACCCGGAATTCTGGAAACACCATATATTTT.

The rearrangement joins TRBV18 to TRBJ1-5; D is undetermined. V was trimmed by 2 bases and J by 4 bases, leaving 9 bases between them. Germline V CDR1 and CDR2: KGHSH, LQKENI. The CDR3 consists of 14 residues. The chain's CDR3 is CASSPAFGNQPQHF. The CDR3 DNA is TGTGCCAGCTCACCAGCCTTTGGGAATCAGCCCCAGCATTTT.

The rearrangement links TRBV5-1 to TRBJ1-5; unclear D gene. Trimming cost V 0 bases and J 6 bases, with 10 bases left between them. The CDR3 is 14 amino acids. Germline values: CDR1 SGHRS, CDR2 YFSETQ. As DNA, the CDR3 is TGCGCCAGCAGCTTGGAGTGGCGGTTTCAGCCCCAGCATTTT. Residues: CASSLEWRFQPQHF.

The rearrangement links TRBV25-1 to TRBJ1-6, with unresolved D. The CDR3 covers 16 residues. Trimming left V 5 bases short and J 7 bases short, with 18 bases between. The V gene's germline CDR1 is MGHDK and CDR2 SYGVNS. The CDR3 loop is CASSSTWTTSNSPLHF. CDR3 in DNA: TGTGCCAGCAGTAGTACATGGACGACCTCCAATTCACCCCTCCACTTT. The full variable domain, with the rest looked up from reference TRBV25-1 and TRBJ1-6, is EADIYQTPRYLVIGTGKKITLECSQTMGHDKMYWYQQDPGMELHLIHYSYGVNSTEKGDLSSESTVSRIRTEHFPLTLESARPSHTSQYLCASSSTWTTSNSPLHFGNGTRLTVT.

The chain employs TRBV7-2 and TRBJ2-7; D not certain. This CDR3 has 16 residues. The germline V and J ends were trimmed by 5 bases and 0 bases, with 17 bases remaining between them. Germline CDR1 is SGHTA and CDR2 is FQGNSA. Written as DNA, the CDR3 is TGTGCCAGCAGCCCGATTCCTACAGAGAGCTCCTACGAGCAGTACTTC. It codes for CASSPIPTESSYEQYF.

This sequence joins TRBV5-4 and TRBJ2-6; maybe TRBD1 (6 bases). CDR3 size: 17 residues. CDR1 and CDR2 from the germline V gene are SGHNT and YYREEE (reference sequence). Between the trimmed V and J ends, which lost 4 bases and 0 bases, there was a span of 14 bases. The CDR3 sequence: CASSPQGRRSGANVLTF. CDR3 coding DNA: TGTGCCAGCAGCCCACAGGGAAGGCGCTCTGGGGCCAACGTCCTGACTTTC.

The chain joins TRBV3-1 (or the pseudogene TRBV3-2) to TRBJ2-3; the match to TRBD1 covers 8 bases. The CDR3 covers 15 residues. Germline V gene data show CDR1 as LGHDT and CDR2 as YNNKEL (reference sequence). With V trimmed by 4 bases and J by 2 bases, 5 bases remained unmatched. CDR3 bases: TGTGCCAGCAGCCGGTCAGGGGGCCTCACAGATACGCAGTATTTT. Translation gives CASSRSGGLTDTQYF.

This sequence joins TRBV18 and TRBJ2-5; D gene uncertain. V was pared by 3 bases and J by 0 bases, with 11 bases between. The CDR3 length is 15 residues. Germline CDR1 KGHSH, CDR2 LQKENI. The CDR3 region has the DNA TGTGCCAGCTCACCTGCCGTCGCGTACCAAGAGACCCAGTACTTC. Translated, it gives CASSPAVAYQETQYF.